This is a list of T cell receptor beta chains from one sample in a study of blood T cell repertoires in COVID-19. The repertoire was sequenced with immunoSEQ multiplex PCR; TCRdb's copy has only in-frame clones and lacks some. The sample contains about 36,000 clones, about 82% of which appear only once. The sequenced sample consisted of peripheral blood. The receptors shown here come from a human donor in a cohort sampled during active COVID-19. Each CDR3 is given with its conserved first and last residue. The D gene is left open where the match is weak. Some rows mark clone size as missing; the rest say once, few, many or name a class of expanded clone.

>TRBD2|TRBJ2-3|.|TRBV27
TGTGCCAGCAGTTTACTAGCGGGGTTAAATACGCAGTATTTT
CASSLLAGLNTQYF
>TRBD2|TRBJ2-1|.|TRBV14
TGTGCCAGCAGCCCGGTGGGGGGACTAGTCAGGAATGAGCAGTTCTTC
CASSPVGGLVRNEQFF
>TRBD2|TRBJ2-5|.|TRBV30
TGTGCCTGGAGTGTTGGGGGGGAAGAACGGACCCAGTACTTC
CAWSVGGEERTQYF
>TRBD1|TRBJ1-1|.|TRBV29-1
TGCAGCGTTGGGGCAGGGGGCTTGAACACTGAAGCTTTCTTT
CSVGAGGLNTEAFF
>TRBD2|TRBJ2-3|.|TRBV4-3
TGCGCCAGCAGCCAACAGCGGGGGGGGGCAGATACGCAGTATTTT
CASSQQRGGADTQYF
>TRBD1|TRBJ1-2|.|TRBV9
TGTGCCAGCAGCGTAGAGGGACAGAACTATGGCTACACCTTC
CASSVEGQNYGYTF
>.|TRBJ2-3|.|TRBV6-1
TGTGCCAGCAGTGATTTACTGGGCGGGGTTCGAGATACGCAGTATTTT
CASSDLLGGVRDTQYF
>.|TRBJ2-7|.|TRBV7-9
TGTGCCAGCAGCTTACGGACAGGACTAACTACCGAGCAGTACTTC
CASSLRTGLTTEQYF
>.|TRBJ1-2|.|TRBV19
TGTGCCAGTAATGATCGAGGGAACTATGGCTACACCTTC
CASNDRGNYGYTF
>TRBD1|TRBJ1-2|few|TRBV4-3
TGCGCCAGCAGCCAAGAAGTAGCAGGGGGGCACTATGGCTACACCTTC
CASSQEVAGGHYGYTF
>.|TRBJ2-3|.|TRBV5-6
TGTGCCAGCAGCTTGGTCCTCGCGGGCACAGATACGCAGTATTTT
CASSLVLAGTDTQYF
>.|TRBJ1-2|.|TRBV7-3
TGTGCCAGCAGCTTAAACAGGGATGGCTACACCTTC
CASSLNRDGYTF
>TRBD1|TRBJ2-2|.|TRBV11-3
TGTGCCAGCAGCTCAGGACAGGGGGACACCGGGGAGCTGTTTTTT
CASSSGQGDTGELFF
>TRBD1|TRBJ1-2|.|TRBV7-2
TGTGCCAGCAGCTCCAGACAGGGGAACTATGGCTACACCTTC
CASSSRQGNYGYTF
>.|TRBJ2-4|once|TRBV5-1
TGCGCCAGCAGCTCTCAACCTCAAGGGGGCGGGATAGACATTCAGTACTTC
CASSSQPQGGGIDIQYF
>TRBD1|TRBJ1-1|.|TRBV10-3
TGTGCCATCTTAAACCGGGACAGGGACACTGAAGCTTTCTTT
CAILNRDRDTEAFF
>TRBD1|TRBJ2-7|.|TRBV18
TGTGCCAGCTCCCCGGGACAGGGTATTTGGGAGCAGTACTTC
CASSPGQGIWEQYF
>.|TRBJ1-2|.|TRBV11-2
TGTGCCAGCAGCCCAGACATCTCCTATGGCTACACCTTC
CASSPDISYGYTF
>.|TRBJ2-7|.|TRBV6-6
TGTGCCAGCAGTGGACAACCCTACGAGCAGTACTTC
CASSGQPYEQYF
>TRBD1|TRBJ1-3|.|TRBV30
TGTGCCTGGAGTCGGACAGGGCGTAATGGAAACACCATATATTTT
CAWSRTGRNGNTIYF
>.|TRBJ1-5|.|TRBV9
TGTGCCAGCAGCGTAGCTAGTGGGCCCCAGCATTTT
CASSVASGPQHF
>TRBD1|TRBJ1-1|.|TRBV7-8
TGTGCCAGCAGCTCGACGGACAGGGGGAGGACTGAAGCTTTCTTT
CASSSTDRGRTEAFF
>.|TRBJ1-5|.|TRBV3-1/TRBV3-2
TGTGCCAGCAGCCCTCGACTGGGTTGGGAGGGGAGTCAGCCCCAGCATTTT
CASSPRLGWEGSQPQHF
>.|TRBJ1-1|.|TRBV14
TGTGCCAGCAGCCAAGACGGAGGAGGCACTGAAGCTTTCTTT
CASSQDGGGTEAFF
>.|TRBJ1-2|once|TRBV5-1
TGCGCCAGCAGCTTGGAGGTCCGGAGTGGCGGCTACACCTTC
CASSLEVRSGGYTF
>.|TRBJ1-2|.|TRBV6-5
TGTGCCAGCGGGGGGGGGTATGGCTACACCTTC
CASGGGYGYTF
>.|TRBJ1-1|.|TRBV4-3
TGCGCCAGCCAACCGGGGGTGGGAAAAACTGAAGCTTTCTTT
CASQPGVGKTEAFF
>.|TRBJ2-5|once|TRBV6-1
TGTGCCAGCAGTGATTTAAGGGGGACCCAAGAGACCCAGTACTTC
CASSDLRGTQETQYF